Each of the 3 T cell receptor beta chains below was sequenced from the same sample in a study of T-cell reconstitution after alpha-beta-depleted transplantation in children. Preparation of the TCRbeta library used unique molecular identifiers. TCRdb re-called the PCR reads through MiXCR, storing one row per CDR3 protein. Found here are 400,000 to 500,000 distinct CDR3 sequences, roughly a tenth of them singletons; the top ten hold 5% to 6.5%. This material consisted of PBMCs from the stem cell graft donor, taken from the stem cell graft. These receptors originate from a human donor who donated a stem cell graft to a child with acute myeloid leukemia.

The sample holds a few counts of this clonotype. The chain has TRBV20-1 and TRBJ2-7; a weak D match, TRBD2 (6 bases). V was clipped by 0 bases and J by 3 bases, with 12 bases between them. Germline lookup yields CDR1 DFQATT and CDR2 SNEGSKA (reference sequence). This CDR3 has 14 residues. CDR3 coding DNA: TGCAGTGCTAGAGATCTGGAGGGGAACTACGAGCAGTACGTC. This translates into CSARDLEGNYEQYV.

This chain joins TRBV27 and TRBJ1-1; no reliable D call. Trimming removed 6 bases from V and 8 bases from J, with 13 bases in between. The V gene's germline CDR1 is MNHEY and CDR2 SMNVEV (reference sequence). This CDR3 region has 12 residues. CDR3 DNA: TGTGCCAGCAGGTGGGGTGCAGGCGAAGCTTTCTTT. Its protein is CASRWGAGEAFF.

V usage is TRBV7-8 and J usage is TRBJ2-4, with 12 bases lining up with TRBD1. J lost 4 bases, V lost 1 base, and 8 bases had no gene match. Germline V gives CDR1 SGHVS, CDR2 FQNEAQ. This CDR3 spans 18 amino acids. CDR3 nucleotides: TGTGCCAGCAGCTTAGGTGGTGGGACAGGGGGCGGTAAAAACATTCAGTACTTC. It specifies CASSLGGGTGGGKNIQYF.